What follows are 17 T cell receptor beta chains derived from one specimen sequenced in a study of cytomegalovirus exposure and HLA in healthy donors. The PCR contained 60 Vbeta and 13 Jbeta primers. The repertoire was sequenced with immunoSEQ multiplex PCR; TCRdb's copy has only in-frame clones and lacks some. The table shows about 140,000 clones, with over 60% occurring only once. Sequenced sample: PBMCs. The source of these receptors is a woman aged 55-69 years in good health and CMV-seronegative.

This clone was seen more than once but under ten times. The chain is built from TRBV5-4 and TRBJ2-1; 10 bases agree with TRBD1. V trimming: 4 bases; J trimming: 0 bases; junction bases outside the gene matches: 1. The CDR3 is 15 amino acids. CDR1 is SGHNT, CDR2 YYREEE, per germline (reference sequence). The CDR3 region is CASSRDRGSYNEQFF. The CDR3 DNA sequence: TGTGCCAGCAGCCGGGACAGGGGCTCCTACAATGAGCAGTTCTTC.

V gene TRBV6-5 combines with J gene TRBJ2-2; possible D gene TRBD2, 6 bases. V was pared by 5 bases and J by 5 bases, with 12 bases between. The germline CDR1 and CDR2 sequences are MNHEY and SVGAGI. The CDR3 has 14 amino acids. The CDR3 nucleotides are TGTGCCAGCAGTCGGAGGGGCGGGACCGGGGAGCTGTTTTTT. Its translation: CASSRRGGTGELFF.

The chain combines TRBV7-9 with TRBJ1-1, with a weak D call TRBD1 (6 bases). CDR3 length: 15 amino acids. The germline V gene encodes CDR1 SEHNR and CDR2 FQNEAQ (reference sequence). Trimming took off 4 bases at V and 6 bases at J, with 18 bases between the two ends. CDR3 sequence reads: CASSSLQGLLPEAFF. In nucleotides, the CDR3 is TGTGCCAGCAGCTCATTACAGGGACTACTACCTGAAGCTTTCTTT.

This clone was observed a few times. The genes are TRBV4-3 and TRBJ2-1, with TRBD2 matching over 8 bases. V gave up 2 bases and J gave up 7 bases; unmatched junction bases: 7. The V gene's germline CDR1 is LGHNA and CDR2 YSLEER. The CDR3 is made up of 15 amino acids. The CDR3 DNA reads as TGCGCCAGCAGCCAACAGCGGGGGATGGGGAATGAGCAGTTCTTC. It is translated as CASSQQRGMGNEQFF.

In this sample, this clone turned up a few times. The chain has TRBV7-9 and TRBJ1-4; TRBD1 matches 10 bases. J was trimmed by 7 bases and V by 5 bases; bases with no gene match: 4. From germline, CDR1 is SEHNR and CDR2 FQNEAQ (reference sequence). CDR3 length: 14 residues. CDR3 DNA sequence: TGTGCCAGCAGCCGGACAGGGGGTGGTGAAAAACTGTTTTTT. Protein sequence: CASSRTGGGEKLFF.

This clone was counted a few times. The chain has TRBV5-1 and TRBJ2-5, with D possibly TRBD1 on 6 matching bases. Germline CDR1 reads SGHRS; CDR2 reads YFSETQ. The V and J ends lost 4 bases and 2 bases respectively, with 9 bases between them. CDR3 length: 13 amino acids. For the CDR3, the DNA is TGCGCCAGCAGCCGCGGACAGCAAGAGACCCAGTACTTC. Its protein is CASSRGQQETQYF.

The rearrangement uses TRBV7-2 and TRBJ2-5; 8 bases agree with TRBD2. Unmatched junction bases numbered 6, after V lost 1 base and J lost 5 bases. The germline gives CDR1 SGHTA, CDR2 FQGNSA. The CDR3 has 15 residues. CDR3 in DNA: TGTGCCAGCAGCTTAGACGGGGGGGGTGTTGAGACCCAGTACTTC. This gives the protein CASSLDGGGVETQYF.

The table lists this clone with a few counts. The genes are TRBV7-8 and TRBJ1-1; no definite D call. Per the germline V gene, CDR1 is SGHVS and CDR2 is FQNEAQ. The CDR3 is made up of 13 amino acids. Trimming pared 2 bases from V and 10 bases from J, leaving 14 bases between. This CDR3 is CASSLSDERGAFF. The CDR3 DNA is TGTGCCAGCAGCTTAAGCGATGAGCGGGGAGCTTTCTTT.

The chain has TRBV7-2 and TRBJ2-3, with 12 bases identical to TRBD2. CDR1 is SGHTA and CDR2 is FQGNSA in the germline V gene. V shed 5 bases, J shed 0 bases, and the junction held 9 bases outside the gene matches. This CDR3 has 18 amino acids. The DNA for the CDR3 is TGTGCCAGCAGCCCGAGACTAGCGGGAGATCTGAGCACAGATACGCAGTATTTT. This encodes CASSPRLAGDLSTDTQYF.

In its sample, this clone was seen a few times. The J gene is TRBJ2-5, the V gene TRBV7-2; tentatively, D is TRBD2 (5 bases). Trimming left V 6 bases short and J 11 bases short, with 13 bases between. The germline V gene has CDR1 SGHTA and CDR2 FQGNSA. This CDR3 is built from 11 residues. The CDR3 reads CASRRDGEQYF. CDR3 DNA: TGTGCCAGCAGGAGAGACGGGGAGCAGTACTTC.

V usage is TRBV7-8 and J usage is TRBJ2-5; TRBD2 matches 14 bases. The CDR3 is made up of 17 amino acids. Germline V gives CDR1 SGHVS, CDR2 FQNEAQ. V lost 2 bases and J lost 0; bases outside the gene matches: 2. CDR3 sequence reads: CASSLRLAGGDQETQYF. In DNA, the CDR3 is TGTGCCAGCAGCTTAAGACTAGCGGGGGGGGACCAAGAGACCCAGTACTTC.

V is TRBV5-5 and J is TRBJ2-7, with D possibly matching TRBD2 (5 bases). Per germline, CDR1 SGHKS and CDR2 YYEKEE (reference sequence). The CDR3 contains 12 residues. The V end lost 4 bases, the J end lost 6 bases, and 11 bases lay between the germline ends. CDR3 sequence: CASSIGGLEQYF. The CDR3 DNA reads TGTGCCAGCAGCATTGGAGGACTCGAGCAGTACTTC.

This clone appeared a few times. The rearrangement links TRBV10-3 to TRBJ2-1, with D perhaps TRBD2 (6 bases). V gave up 10 bases and J gave up 1 base, with 14 bases separating them. Germline assignment: CDR1 ENHRY and CDR2 SYGVKD. The CDR3 is 14 residues long. The CDR3 coding sequence is TGTGCCACCGAGCCCGGGGGATCCTACAATGAGCAGTTCTTC. Its protein is CATEPGGSYNEQFF.

This chain joins TRBV4-3 and TRBJ2-2; D is ambiguous. With 0 bases removed from V and 8 bases from J, the gap between germline ends came to 4 bases. The CDR3 contains 12 residues. In germline, CDR1 is LGHNA, CDR2 YSLEER. The CDR3 loop is CASSQEAGELFF. As DNA, the CDR3 is TGCGCCAGCAGCCAAGAAGCGGGGGAGCTGTTTTTT.

This clone appeared a single time. The J gene is TRBJ2-7, the V gene TRBV2; D is unclear. This CDR3 spans 11 amino acids. From germline, CDR1 is SNHLY and CDR2 FYNNEI. With 7 bases removed from V and 0 bases from J, the gap between germline ends came to 4 bases. In DNA form, the CDR3 reads TGTGCCAGCATGAGCTCCTACGAGCAGTACTTC. Translation gives CASMSSYEQYF.

This chain joins TRBV5-8 and TRBJ2-1; 12 nucleotides match TRBD2. Germline V gene data show CDR1 as SGHTS and CDR2 as YDEGEE. Unmatched junction bases numbered 8, after V lost 5 bases and J lost 8 bases. The CDR3 loop spans 15 amino acids. This chain's CDR3 is CASRQTSGRGYEQFF. The CDR3 region has the DNA TGTGCCAGCAGGCAGACTAGCGGGAGAGGGTATGAGCAGTTCTTC.

The chain carries TRBV19 and TRBJ1-1; tentative D call: TRBD1 (5 bases). The CDR3 is made up of 14 amino acids. CDR1 is LNHDA and CDR2 is SQIVND in the germline V gene (reference sequence). The V gene lost 6 bases and the J gene lost 3 bases, with 14 bases spanning the gap. CDR3 DNA: TGTGCCAGTAGCCCGGACACAGGATACACTGAAGCTTTCTTT. This sequence encodes CASSPDTGYTEAFF.